These T cell receptor beta chains were read from a single sample in a study of T cell responses to AZD1222 COVID-19 vaccine. Clones were read by immunoSEQ multiplex PCR, and TCRdb kept only the in-frame ones, dropping some. The sample has 140,000 or so clones; 85% to 90% are singletons. The specimen comprised peripheral blood, sampled on day 0 of AZD1222 vaccination. The receptors were gathered from an adult in good health. CDR3s include the opening cysteine and the closing phenylalanine or tryptophan. D genes are given only for firm matches. Rows may omit the clone size; those that give it use once, few, many or a size class.

TRBV25-1	-	TRBJ1-1	once	CASSEEIGNTEAFF	TGTGCCAGCAGTGAAGAAATAGGGAACACTGAAGCTTTCTTT
TRBV5-4	-	TRBJ1-1	-	CASSLVSRDTEAFF	TGTGCCAGCAGCTTGGTAAGCAGAGACACTGAAGCTTTCTTT
TRBV6-5	-	TRBJ1-2	-	CASTEFPTNYGYTF	TGTGCCAGCACGGAGTTCCCGACGAACTATGGCTACACCTTC
TRBV6-1	-	TRBJ1-5	-	CASSETGLTQHF	TGTGCCAGCAGTGAAACGGGTTTGACCCAGCATTTT
TRBV12-3/TRBV12-4	-	TRBJ1-1	once	CASRRNTEAFF	TGTGCCAGCAGGCGGAACACTGAAGCTTTCTTT
TRBV19	-	TRBJ1-3	-	CASSGLSSGNTIYF	TGTGCCAGTAGCGGGCTGAGCTCTGGAAACACCATATATTTT
TRBV10-3	TRBD1	TRBJ2-7	-	CAIQLGQGDFYEQYF	TGTGCCATCCAATTGGGACAGGGAGATTTTTACGAGCAGTACTTC
TRBV6-5	TRBD2	TRBJ2-3	-	CASRRAGGAGDTQYF	TGTGCCAGCAGAAGAGCCGGGGGGGCCGGGGATACGCAGTATTTT
TRBV19	TRBD1	TRBJ2-2	few	CASSGQGQSRNTGELFF	TGTGCCAGTAGCGGACAGGGGCAAAGTCGGAACACCGGGGAGCTGTTTTTT
TRBV19	-	TRBJ2-3	-	CASSIGTDTQYF	TGTGCCAGTAGTATAGGGACAGATACGCAGTATTTT